The 24 T cell receptor beta chains in this list originate from one sample, sequenced in a study of CD8 T cells in Susac syndrome (dated by TCRdb to between 2018 and 2021). The method was the immunoSEQ multiplex PCR assay. RNA was extracted using the RNeasy kit, and about 0.45 to 1 microgram was reverse transcribed with random hexamers. TCRdb reprocessed the public reads (quality trimming at Q25 with fastp, clone calling with MiXCR) and kept in-frame beta chains. Every distinct CDR3 protein forms one entry, paired with its most common genes and DNA. The sample table contains fewer than 150,000 distinct CDR3 sequences; only one count was recorded for nearly 95% of them. More than 0.095% of the sample goes to the ten largest clones. Sample: CD4+ T cells from PBMCs. These receptors came from a human donor in good health.

This clonotype came up once. This chain uses TRBV7-2 with TRBJ2-1; TRBD1 or TRBD2 may be the D gene (5 bases each). V lost 1 base and J lost 6, with 7 bases in between. CDR1 is SGHTA and CDR2 is FQGNSA in the germline V gene. This CDR3 contains 13 residues. The CDR3 region has the DNA TGTGCCAGCAGCTTAGGGGACCCCAATGAGCAGTTCTTC. This translates into CASSLGDPNEQFF.

The rearrangement joins TRBV7-6 to TRBJ2-5; the match to TRBD2 covers 9 bases. The ends lost 5 bases at V and 5 bases at J; junction bases unmatched: 9. This CDR3 region has 15 residues. Germline V gives CDR1 SGHVS, CDR2 FNYEAQ. The CDR3 loop reads CASSLWASGKETQYF. CDR3 DNA sequence: TGTGCCAGCAGCCTCTGGGCTAGCGGGAAGGAGACCCAGTACTTC. The variable domain in full, completed from reference TRBV7-6 and TRBJ2-5, reads GAGVSQSPRYKVTKRGQDVALRCDPISGHVSLYWYRQALGQGPEFLTYFNYEAQQDKSGLPNDRFSAERPEGSISTLTIQRTEQRDSAMYRCASSLWASGKETQYFGPGTRLLVL.

The rearrangement uses TRBV28 and TRBJ2-5; D might be TRBD1 (6 bases). Looked up from germline, CDR1 is MDHEN and CDR2 is SYDVKM. CDR3 length: 15 amino acids. V dropped 1 base and J dropped 2 bases, with 11 bases sitting between them. CDR3: CASSLYGTSQETQYF. Written as DNA, the CDR3 is TGTGCCAGCAGTTTATACGGGACATCTCAAGAGACCCAGTACTTC.

The chain links TRBV5-1 to TRBJ2-1, with 7 bases aligning to TRBD2. V gave up 4 bases and J gave up 3 bases; unmatched junction bases: 10. CDR1 SGHRS and CDR2 YFSETQ come from the germline V gene. The CDR3 covers 16 residues. This CDR3 is CASSMAYGGYYNEQFF. CDR3 bases: TGCGCCAGCAGCATGGCCTACGGGGGGTACTACAATGAGCAGTTCTTC.

CDR3 sequence: CASTMSGANVLTF. CDR3 in DNA: TGTGCCAGCACAATGTCTGGGGCCAACGTCCTGACTTTC. The rearrangement joins TRBV6-2 or TRBV6-3 to TRBJ2-6, with no clear D. With 7 bases removed from V and 1 base from J, the gap between germline ends came to 5 bases. The germline gives CDR1 MNHEY, CDR2 SVGEGT. The CDR3 covers 13 residues.

The chain joins TRBV20-1 to TRBJ2-4, with D possibly matching TRBD2 (5 bases). This CDR3 spans 14 amino acids. Trimming cost V 3 bases and J 3 bases, with 12 bases left between them. The germline gives CDR1 DFQATT, CDR2 SNEGSKA (reference sequence). As DNA, the CDR3 is TGCAGTGCTAGCTCCCCGGGATTCAAAAACATTCAGTACTTC. This gives the protein CSASSPGFKNIQYF.

V gene TRBV28 combines with J gene TRBJ2-7, with 10 bases matching TRBD1. Germline CDR1 MDHEN, CDR2 SYDVKM. The CDR3 consists of 16 residues. The trim removed 8 bases at V and 3 bases at J, leaving 13 bases unmatched. CDR3 sequence: CASGGYDRGRFYEQYF. The CDR3 nucleotides are TGTGCCAGCGGAGGCTACGACAGGGGGCGTTTCTACGAGCAGTACTTC.

V usage is TRBV12-3 or TRBV12-4 and J usage is TRBJ2-5, with TRBD1 matching over 7 bases. The CDR3 is 14 residues long. Trimming at V came to 5 bases and at J to 5 bases, leaving 8 bases not matched to a gene. CDR3 nucleotide sequence: TGTGCCAGCAGTCCGCGAACAGGGGAGGAGACCCAGTACTTC. Translating it yields CASSPRTGEETQYF.

As for this clonotype: One end of the junction is discordant with germline, which a read error may explain. The rearrangement uses TRBV6-1 and TRBJ2-3; TRBD2 is a possible D gene (6 bases). CDR1 and CDR2 (germline): MNHNS, SASEGT. This CDR3 spans 14 amino acids. CDR3 nucleotides: TGTGCCACCGTACAACCCACTAGCATAGATACGCAGTATTTT. Translation: CATVQPTSIDTQYF.

The rearrangement joins TRBV28 to TRBJ2-5; 9 bases match TRBD2. V was pared by 2 bases and J by 0 bases, with 1 base of the junction left unmatched. Germline-derived CDR1 and CDR2 are MDHEN and SYDVKM. The CDR3 loop spans 15 amino acids. CDR3 nucleotides: TGTGCCAGCAGTTTAGCGGGGGGGTACCAAGAGACCCAGTACTTC. Its translation: CASSLAGGYQETQYF.

The gene calls are TRBV28 and TRBJ2-1, with TRBD1 as a possible D gene (5 bases). The CDR3 spans 12 residues. CDR1 and CDR2 from the germline V gene are MDHEN and SYDVKM. V dropped 4 bases and J dropped 7 bases, with 8 bases sitting between them. The CDR3 loop reads CASSSQGNEQFF. In DNA, the CDR3 is TGTGCCAGCAGTTCCCAGGGTAATGAGCAGTTCTTC.

The chain carries TRBV6-5 and TRBJ2-4; a possible D gene is TRBD1 (5 bases). The CDR3 length is 12 residues. Germline loops: CDR1 MNHEY, CDR2 SVGAGI. V lost 5 bases and J lost 9, with 11 bases in between. The CDR3 here is CASSPGSSIQYF. In DNA form, the CDR3 reads TGTGCCAGCAGTCCAGGGTCCTCCATTCAGTACTTC.

This clonotype was counted between two and nine times. CDR3 DNA sequence: TGTGCCAGCAGCCAGGACAGGGGCGCCTACGAGCAGTACTTC. Its translation: CASSQDRGAYEQYF. The J gene is TRBJ2-7, the V gene TRBV3-1; the match to TRBD1 covers 9 bases. J was trimmed by 2 bases and V by 3 bases; bases with no gene match: 2. This CDR3 is built from 14 residues. CDR1 and CDR2 (germline): LGHDT, YNNKEL (reference sequence).

J is TRBJ2-1 and V is TRBV3-1; the D gene is possibly TRBD2 (5 bases). Between the trimmed V and J ends, which lost 1 base and 0 bases, there was a span of 7 bases. Per germline, CDR1 LGHDT and CDR2 YNNKEL (reference sequence). The CDR3 runs to 15 residues. The CDR3 bases are TGTGCCAGCAGCCAAGTACTAGTCTCCTACAATGAGCAGTTCTTC. This sequence encodes CASSQVLVSYNEQFF.

This chain uses TRBV29-1 with TRBJ1-2; 8 positions match TRBD1. This CDR3 is built from 14 residues. CDR1 is SQVTM, CDR2 ANQGSEA, per germline. V lost 2 bases and J lost 6; bases outside the gene matches: 8. The chain's CDR3 is CSVENPRGRNGYTF. For the CDR3, the DNA is TGCAGCGTTGAAAATCCCAGGGGGCGTAATGGCTACACCTTC. Supplemented by reference TRBV29-1 and TRBJ1-2, the full variable domain reads SAVISQKPSRDICQRGTSLTIQCQVDSQVTMMFWYRQQPGQSLTLIATANQGSEATYESGFVIDKFPISRPNLTFSTLTVSNMSPEDSSIYLCSVENPRGRNGYTFGSGTRLTVV.

A few counts support this clonotype. The V and J genes are TRBV7-9 and TRBJ2-5; 7 bases align to TRBD1. In germline, CDR1 is SEHNR, CDR2 FQNEAQ (reference sequence). With 1 base clipped from V and 6 bases from J, the junction kept 2 bases outside the gene matches. There are 13 residues in the CDR3. CDR3: CASSLGDSKTQYF. In nucleotides, the CDR3 is TGTGCCAGCAGCTTAGGGGACAGCAAGACCCAGTACTTC.

This sequence joins TRBV18 and TRBJ1-1; TRBD1 might be the D (5 bases). Per the germline V gene, CDR1 is KGHSH and CDR2 is LQKENI. The CDR3 is 14 amino acids. Trimming pared 1 base from V and 4 bases from J, leaving 10 bases between. Written as DNA, the CDR3 is TGTGCCAGCTCACCACAGGAGGGGTTCACTGAAGCTTTCTTT. It is translated as CASSPQEGFTEAFF.

This chain uses TRBV7-9 with TRBJ2-7; 10 bases align to TRBD2. The CDR3 has 12 residues. The germline gives CDR1 SEHNR, CDR2 FQNEAQ (reference sequence). V was clipped by 2 bases and J by 10 bases; unmatched bases: 2. CDR3 DNA sequence: TGTGCCAGCAGCTTACTAGCGGGGGTCCAGTACTTC. Its protein is CASSLLAGVQYF.

This chain joins TRBV5-1 and TRBJ1-1, with D uncertain. The V end lost 0 bases, the J end lost 6 bases, and 9 bases lay between the germline ends. Germline lookup yields CDR1 SGHRS and CDR2 YFSETQ. This CDR3 spans 13 amino acids. CDR3 region: CASSLGARPEAFF. The CDR3 coding sequence is TGCGCCAGCAGCTTGGGGGCGCGGCCTGAAGCTTTCTTT.

The count of this clonotype is one. This chain joins TRBV29-1 and TRBJ2-7; D is uncertain. The V gene's germline CDR1 is SQVTM and CDR2 ANQGSEA. V dropped 6 bases and J dropped 2 bases, with 20 bases sitting between them. This CDR3 is built from 15 residues. CDR3: CSVEYRSGITYEQYF. CDR3 bases: TGCAGCGTAGAGTATAGGAGTGGCATCACCTACGAGCAGTACTTC.

The V call is TRBV12-3 or TRBV12-4, the J call TRBJ2-1; D unclear. The CDR3 runs 11 residues. Trimming left V 4 bases short and J 12 bases short, with 10 bases between. The CDR3 spells CASSSRLAQFF. CDR3 coding DNA: TGTGCCAGCAGTTCAAGACTGGCGCAGTTCTTC.

The J gene is TRBJ2-6, the V gene TRBV5-1; weak D call: TRBD1 (6 bases). Trimming took 4 bases from V and 0 from J, leaving 17 bases between them. Germline V gene lookup returns CDR1 SGHRS and CDR2 YFSETQ. The CDR3 is 18 residues long. CDR3 sequence: CASSQTGVDGSGANVLTF. The CDR3 DNA reads as TGCGCCAGCAGCCAGACAGGCGTGGATGGCTCTGGGGCCAACGTCCTGACTTTC.

The chain uses TRBV7-2 and TRBJ2-7; 11 nucleotides align to TRBD2. This CDR3 contains 15 residues. Germline loops: CDR1 SGHTA, CDR2 FQGNSA. V dropped 4 bases and J dropped 4; count of bases not matched to a gene: 6. The CDR3 loop is CASSSVAGGPYEQYF. CDR3 coding DNA: TGTGCCAGCAGCTCCGTAGCGGGAGGGCCTTACGAGCAGTACTTC.

The chain has TRBV7-9 and TRBJ2-7; D is possibly TRBD1 (5 bases). The ends were cut back, 6 bases at V and 4 bases at J, with 13 bases in the middle. The CDR3 consists of 13 residues. The germline gives CDR1 SEHNR, CDR2 FQNEAQ (reference sequence). This CDR3 is CASSTQGLYEQYF. CDR3 coding DNA: TGTGCCAGCAGTACCCAGGGTCTTTACGAGCAGTACTTC.